This T cell receptor (beta chain) was captured in a study of immune heterogeneity within non-small cell lung tumors. Study-wide context: Of the tumors, several were squamous cell, some ten non-squamous, and 1 not otherwise specified.

To note about this clonotype: Its antigen is not identified.

CDR3 length: 14 residues. Germline V lookup: CDR1 KGHDR, CDR2 SFDVKD. With 4 bases removed from V and 1 base from J, the gap between germline ends came to 8 bases. Bulk tumor genomic DNA was the template, and each sample received about 600 ng. Several biopsies were collected from each primary tumor during surgery. They were spaced as far apart as possible within the tumor mass. Those enrolled were patients newly diagnosed with untreated non-small cell lung cancer and undergoing curative surgery. General study findings and limits: Largely distinct from one individual patient to the next were the high-frequency T-cell receptor beta clonotypes.

Amplification of TCR beta CDR3 was performed by multiplex PCR with 32 V and 13 J primers. Each CDR3 protein gets one entry after TCRdb re-called the multiplex PCR reads with MiXCR. This table has around 30,000 distinct CDR3 sequences, about 29% appearing once. The chain recombines TRBV24-1 with TRBJ2-3; D call uncertain. The sequence was collected from a man aged 40-55 years with non-small cell lung cancer. The sample taken for sequencing was lung tumor tissue. For the CDR3, the DNA is TGTGCCACCAGTGACCCGGGCGGCACAGATACGCAGTATTTT. Residues: CATSDPGGTDTQYF.